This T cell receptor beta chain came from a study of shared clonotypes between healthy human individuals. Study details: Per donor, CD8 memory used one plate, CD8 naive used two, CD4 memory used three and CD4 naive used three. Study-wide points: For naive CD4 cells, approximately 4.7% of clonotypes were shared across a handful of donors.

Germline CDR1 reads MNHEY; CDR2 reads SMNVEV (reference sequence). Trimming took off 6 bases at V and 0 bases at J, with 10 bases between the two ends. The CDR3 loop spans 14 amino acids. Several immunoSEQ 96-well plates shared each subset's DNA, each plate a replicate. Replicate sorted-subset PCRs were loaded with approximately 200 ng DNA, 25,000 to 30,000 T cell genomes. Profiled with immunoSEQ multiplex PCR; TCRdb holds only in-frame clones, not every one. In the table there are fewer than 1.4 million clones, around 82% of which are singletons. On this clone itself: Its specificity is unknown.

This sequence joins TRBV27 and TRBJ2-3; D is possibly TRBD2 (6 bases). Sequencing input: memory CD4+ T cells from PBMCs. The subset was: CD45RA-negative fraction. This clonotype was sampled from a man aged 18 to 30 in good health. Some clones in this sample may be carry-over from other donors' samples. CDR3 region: CASRGRHSTDTQYF. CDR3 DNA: TGTGCCAGCAGGGGGAGGCATAGCACAGATACGCAGTATTTT.